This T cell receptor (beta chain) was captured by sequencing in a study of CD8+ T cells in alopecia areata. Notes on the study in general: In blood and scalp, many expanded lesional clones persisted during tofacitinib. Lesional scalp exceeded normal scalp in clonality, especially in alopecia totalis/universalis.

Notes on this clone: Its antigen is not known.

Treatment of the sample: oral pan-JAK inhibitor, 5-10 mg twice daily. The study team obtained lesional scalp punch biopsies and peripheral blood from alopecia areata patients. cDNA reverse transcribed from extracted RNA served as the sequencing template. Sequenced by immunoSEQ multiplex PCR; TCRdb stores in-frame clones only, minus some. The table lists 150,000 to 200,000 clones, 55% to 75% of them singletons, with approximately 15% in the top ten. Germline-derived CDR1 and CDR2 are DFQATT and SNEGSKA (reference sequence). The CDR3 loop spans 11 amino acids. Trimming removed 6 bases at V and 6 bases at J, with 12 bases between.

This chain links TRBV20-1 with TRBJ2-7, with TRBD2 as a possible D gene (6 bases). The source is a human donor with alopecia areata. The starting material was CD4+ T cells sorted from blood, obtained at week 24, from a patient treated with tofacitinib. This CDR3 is CSARRAGEQYF. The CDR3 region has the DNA TGCAGTGCCCGGAGGGCTGGCGAGCAGTACTTC.